What follows is one TCR beta chain and its context. The antigen remains unidentified. Relative to the germline gene, one junction end is altered; a read error may explain this. Alongside a J-beta primer mix, a sample-barcoded 5' primer served in a second PCR lasting about 7 to 11 cycles. Each cDNA molecule was tagged by a template-switch adaptor with 12 random nucleotides. TCRdb reprocessed the 5' RACE reads via MiXCR and lists one record per CDR3 protein. Here the sample spans about 1.1 million distinct CDR3 sequences, roughly two fifths being singletons. These data come from a study of blood T cells in healthy people across ages. Background on the study: With template switching, about one barcoded beta molecule was captured per two T cells. Overall study results and limits: The donors' CMV status was not determined, possibly confounding changes in expanded clonotypes.

The germline CDR1 and CDR2 sequences are LNHDA and SQIVND (reference sequence). The CDR3 sequence is 15 residues long. Each of the donors had 8 to 10 milliliters of peripheral blood drawn into EDTA-treated Vacutainer tubes. This clonotype was sampled from a man aged 18 to 29 in good health. Sample: blood. V and J are TRBV19 and TRBJ1-2, with TRBD1 matching 7 bases. For the CDR3, the DNA is TGTGCCAGCAGTACGCGACAGGGCGTTAACTATGGCTACACCTTC. Amino acid sequence: CASSTRQGVNYGYTF.